This T cell receptor beta chain was found in a study of CD8+ T cells in alopecia areata. The CDR3 consists of 13 residues. V lost 5 bases and J 4 bases, leaving 10 bases between the germline ends. CDR1 is PRHDT and CDR2 is FYEKMQ in the germline V gene (reference sequence). As the sequencing template, cDNA was produced by extracting RNA and reverse transcribing it. Assay used: immunoSEQ multiplex PCR; TCRdb lists only in-frame clones, some missing. The repertoire holds 190,000 or so clones, with roughly 50% as singletons. The treatment was: oral pan-JAK inhibitor, 5-10 mg twice daily. This clone was counted a few times.

The receptor comes from a human donor with alopecia areata. The sequenced sample was CD8+ T cells sorted from blood, obtained at week 24, from a patient treated with tofacitinib. The rearrangement links TRBV13 to TRBJ2-3, with D maybe TRBD1 (5 bases). The CDR3, as DNA: TGTGCCAGCAGCGCCAGGGTTTCAGATACGCAGTATTTT. It translates to CASSARVSDTQYF.